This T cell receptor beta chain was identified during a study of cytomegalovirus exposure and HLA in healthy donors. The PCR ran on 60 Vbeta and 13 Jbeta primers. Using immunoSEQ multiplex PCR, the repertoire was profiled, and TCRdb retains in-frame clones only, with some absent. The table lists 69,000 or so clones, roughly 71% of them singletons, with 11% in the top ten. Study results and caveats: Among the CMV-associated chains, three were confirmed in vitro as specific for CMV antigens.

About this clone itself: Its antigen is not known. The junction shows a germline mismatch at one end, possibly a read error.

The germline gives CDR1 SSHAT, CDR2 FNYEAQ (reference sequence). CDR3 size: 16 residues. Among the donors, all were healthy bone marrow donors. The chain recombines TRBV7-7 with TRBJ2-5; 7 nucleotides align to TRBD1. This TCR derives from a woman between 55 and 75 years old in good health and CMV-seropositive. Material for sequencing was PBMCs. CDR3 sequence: CASSLGPYRGRATQYF. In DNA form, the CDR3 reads TGTGCTAGCAGCTTAGGACCCTACAGGGGCCGGGCGACCCAGTACTTC.